This TCR beta chain originates from a study of shared clonotypes between healthy human individuals. About the research overall: The study drew on a couple of women and a few men aged 18 to 49 as donors.

The CDR3 is made up of 13 amino acids. Deletions cut 7 bases from V and 2 bases from J, with 11 bases between. CDR1 and CDR2 from the germline V gene are MNHEY and SMNVEV (reference sequence). TCRdb keeps only in-frame clones here, not all; method: immunoSEQ multiplex PCR. Altogether about 2.1 million clones are present, approximately 92% being singletons, with the ten largest covering under 2%. Naive CD8 isolation took CD45RO-negative cells positively selected for CCR7 and excluded terminally differentiated effector memory CD45RA+ cells. Study-level points and caveats: Non-shared clonotypes had lower generation probabilities than those shared by all four donors.

The count of this clone is one. Antigen unknown. The sample comprised naive CD8+ T cells from PBMCs. The clonotype was recovered from a man younger than 30 in good health. Some clones in this sample may be carry-over from other donors' samples. The genes are TRBV27 and TRBJ2-5, with D hard to call. The CDR3 DNA reads as TGTGCCAGCAATAACTTGGGGCAAGAGACCCAGTACTTC. This sequence encodes CASNNLGQETQYF.